Sequencing of this T cell receptor beta chain was carried out in a study of blood T cell repertoires in COVID-19. Measured with immunoSEQ multiplex PCR; TCRdb has only the in-frame clones, and not every one. The sample consists of under 15,000 clones, about 83% of them appearing once. Trimming shortened V by 1 base and J by 5 bases, and 5 bases separated the two germline ends. The CDR3 extends over 13 amino acids. CDR1 and CDR2 (germline): LGHDT, YNNKEL (reference sequence). The material sequenced was peripheral blood. The chain recombines TRBV3-1 (or the pseudogene TRBV3-2) with TRBJ2-2; D might be TRBD2 (5 bases). The receptor was derived from a man aged 35 to 55 with active or convalescent COVID-19. CDR3: CASSQAGTGELFF. For the CDR3, the DNA is TGTGCCAGCAGCCAAGCGGGAACCGGGGAGCTGTTTTTT.